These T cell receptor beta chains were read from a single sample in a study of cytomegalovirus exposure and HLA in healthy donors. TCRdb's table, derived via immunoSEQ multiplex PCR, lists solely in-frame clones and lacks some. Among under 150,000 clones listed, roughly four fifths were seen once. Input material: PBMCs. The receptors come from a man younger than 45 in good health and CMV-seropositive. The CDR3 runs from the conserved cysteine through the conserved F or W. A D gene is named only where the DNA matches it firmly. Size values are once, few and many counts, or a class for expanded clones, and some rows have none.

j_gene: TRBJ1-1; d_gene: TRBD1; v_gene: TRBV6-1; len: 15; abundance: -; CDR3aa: CASRGTAGGNTEAFF; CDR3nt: TGTGCCAGCAGGGGGACAGCGGGGGGGAACACTGAAGCTTTCTTT
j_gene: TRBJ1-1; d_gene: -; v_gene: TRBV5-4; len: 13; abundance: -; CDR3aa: CASSSSGHQEAFF; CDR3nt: TGTGCCAGCAGCTCGTCCGGACACCAGGAAGCTTTCTTT
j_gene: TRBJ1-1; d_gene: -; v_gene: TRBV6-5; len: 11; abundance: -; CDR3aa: CASTQTGETFF; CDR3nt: TGTGCCAGCACCCAAACGGGGGAAACTTTCTTT
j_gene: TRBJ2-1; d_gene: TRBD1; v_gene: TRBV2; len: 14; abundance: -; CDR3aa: CASRLGQGFNEQFF; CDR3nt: TGTGCCAGCAGATTGGGACAGGGGTTCAATGAGCAGTTCTTC
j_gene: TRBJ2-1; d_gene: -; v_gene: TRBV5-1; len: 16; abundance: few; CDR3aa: CASSPRELSSYNEQFF; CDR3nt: TGCGCCAGCAGCCCAAGGGAGCTAAGCTCCTACAATGAGCAGTTCTTC
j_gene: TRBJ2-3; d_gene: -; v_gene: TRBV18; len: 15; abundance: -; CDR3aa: CASSPSQGSTDTQYF; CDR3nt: TGTGCCAGCTCACCATCCCAGGGAAGCACAGATACGCAGTATTTT
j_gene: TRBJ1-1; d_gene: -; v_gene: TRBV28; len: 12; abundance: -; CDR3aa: CASSFRNTEAFF; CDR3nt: TGTGCCAGCAGTTTCCGGAACACTGAAGCTTTCTTT
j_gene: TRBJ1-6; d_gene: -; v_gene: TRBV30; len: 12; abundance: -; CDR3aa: CAWTAGRPPLHF; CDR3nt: TGTGCCTGGACGGCAGGGAGGCCACCCCTCCACTTT
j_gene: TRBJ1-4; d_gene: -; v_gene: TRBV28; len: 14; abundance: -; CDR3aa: CASSLKGGSEKLFF; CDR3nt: TGTGCCAGCAGTTTAAAGGGGGGGAGTGAAAAACTGTTTTTT
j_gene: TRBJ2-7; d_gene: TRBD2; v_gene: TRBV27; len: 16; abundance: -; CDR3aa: CASKTQLAGDPTRQYF; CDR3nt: TGTGCCAGCAAAACTCAACTAGCGGGGGATCCTACGAGGCAGTACTTC
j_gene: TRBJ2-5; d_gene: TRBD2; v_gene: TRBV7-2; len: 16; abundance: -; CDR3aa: CASSLGSSGGQETQYF; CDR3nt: TGTGCCAGCAGCTTAGGGTCTAGCGGGGGACAAGAGACCCAGTACTTC
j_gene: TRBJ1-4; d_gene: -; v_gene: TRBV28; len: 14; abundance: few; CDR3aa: CASSPSSTNEKLFF; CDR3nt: TGTGCCAGCAGTCCAAGCTCAACTAATGAAAAACTGTTTTTT
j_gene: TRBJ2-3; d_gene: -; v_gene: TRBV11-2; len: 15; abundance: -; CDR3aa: CASSLQRSHTDTQYF; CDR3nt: TGTGCCAGCAGCTTACAGAGGTCACACACAGATACGCAGTATTTT
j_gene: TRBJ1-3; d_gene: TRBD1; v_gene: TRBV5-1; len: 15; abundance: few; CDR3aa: CASSLEAGGGNTIYF; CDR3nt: TGCGCCAGCAGCTTGGAAGCAGGGGGCGGAAACACCATATATTTT
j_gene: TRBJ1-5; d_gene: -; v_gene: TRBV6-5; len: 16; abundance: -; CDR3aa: CASSYSGGYGNQPQHF; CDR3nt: TGTGCCAGCAGTTACTCTGGAGGGTATGGCAATCAGCCCCAGCATTTT
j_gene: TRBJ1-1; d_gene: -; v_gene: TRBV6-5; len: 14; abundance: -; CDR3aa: CASSYSGLNTEAFF; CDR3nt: TGTGCCAGCAGTTACTCGGGCCTGAACACTGAAGCTTTCTTT
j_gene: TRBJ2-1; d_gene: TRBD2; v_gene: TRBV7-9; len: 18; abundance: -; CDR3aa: CASSPSGTSGISYNEQFF; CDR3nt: TGTGCCAGCAGCCCATCGGGGACTAGCGGGATCTCCTACAATGAGCAGTTCTTC
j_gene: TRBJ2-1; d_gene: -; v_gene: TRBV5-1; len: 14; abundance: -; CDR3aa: CASSLGDTYNEQFF; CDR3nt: TGCGCCAGCAGCTTAGGGGACACCTACAATGAGCAGTTCTTC
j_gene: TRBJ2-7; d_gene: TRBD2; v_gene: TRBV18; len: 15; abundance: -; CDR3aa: CASPREEREVYEQYF; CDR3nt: TGTGCCAGCCCCCGAGAAGAGCGGGAGGTCTACGAGCAGTACTTC
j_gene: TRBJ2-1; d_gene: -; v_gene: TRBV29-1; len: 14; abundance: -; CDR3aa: CSAKLPRTYNEQFF; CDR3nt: TGCAGCGCAAAGCTCCCACGTACCTACAATGAGCAGTTCTTC
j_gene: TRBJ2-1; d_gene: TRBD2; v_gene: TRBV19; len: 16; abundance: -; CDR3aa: CASSGLAGGPNNEQFF; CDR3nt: TGTGCCAGTAGCGGACTAGCGGGAGGGCCGAATAATGAGCAGTTCTTC
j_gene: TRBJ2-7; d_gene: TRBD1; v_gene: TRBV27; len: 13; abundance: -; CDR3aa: CASSFGTGYEQYF; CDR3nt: TGTGCCAGCAGTTTCGGGACAGGCTACGAGCAGTACTTC
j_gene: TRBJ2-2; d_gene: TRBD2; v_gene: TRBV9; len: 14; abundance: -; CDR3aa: CASSVEREGGELFF; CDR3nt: TGTGCCAGCAGCGTAGAGCGGGAGGGCGGGGAGCTGTTTTTT
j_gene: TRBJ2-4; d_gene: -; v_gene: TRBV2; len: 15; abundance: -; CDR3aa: CASSEKFQAKNIQYF; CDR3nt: TGTGCCAGCAGTGAAAAATTCCAAGCCAAAAACATTCAGTACTTC
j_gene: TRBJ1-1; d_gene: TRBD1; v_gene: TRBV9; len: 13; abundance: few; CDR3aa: CASSAGQGSEAFF; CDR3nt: TGTGCCAGCAGCGCGGGACAGGGATCCGAAGCTTTCTTT